A selection of T cell receptor beta chains follows, all from one sample in a study of blood T cell repertoires in COVID-19. Sequencing was performed with immunoSEQ multiplex PCR; in TCRdb, only in-frame clones are kept and a portion is missing. The data show about 78,000 clones, around 91% seen once. The sample taken for sequencing was peripheral blood. These receptors all stem from a woman aged 80 or over with active or convalescent COVID-19. Each CDR3 is given with its conserved first and last residue. A D gene is named only where the DNA matches it firmly. Some rows have no size entry. The others give once, few or many, or a class for an expanded clone.

CDR3 length: 15
D gene: -
clone size: -
J gene: TRBJ2-5
V gene: TRBV4-3
CDR3 protein: CASSQFSGTGETQYF
CDR3 DNA: TGCGCCAGCAGCCAATTTTCAGGAACGGGGGAGACCCAGTACTTC

CDR3 length: 14
D gene: -
clone size: -
J gene: TRBJ2-2
V gene: TRBV24-1
CDR3 protein: CATSDRARTGELFF
CDR3 DNA: TGTGCCACCAGTGACAGGGCGCGCACCGGGGAGCTGTTTTTT

CDR3 length: 12
D gene: -
clone size: -
J gene: TRBJ2-7
V gene: TRBV5-4
CDR3 protein: CASSSPGGEQYF
CDR3 DNA: TGTGCCAGCAGTTCTCCAGGGGGGGAGCAGTACTTC

CDR3 length: 14
D gene: -
clone size: -
J gene: TRBJ1-2
V gene: TRBV2
CDR3 protein: CASSRGSPNYGYTF
CDR3 DNA: TGTGCCAGCAGCCGCGGGAGCCCTAACTATGGCTACACCTTC

CDR3 length: 14
D gene: -
clone size: -
J gene: TRBJ2-3
V gene: TRBV20-1
CDR3 protein: CSASIAGREDTQYF
CDR3 DNA: TGCAGTGCTAGTATTGCGGGACGCGAAGATACGCAGTATTTT

CDR3 length: 12
D gene: -
clone size: few
J gene: TRBJ2-5
V gene: TRBV6-5
CDR3 protein: CASRTRSETQYF
CDR3 DNA: TGTGCCAGCAGAACTCGTTCGGAGACCCAGTACTTC

CDR3 length: 14
D gene: -
clone size: -
J gene: TRBJ2-3
V gene: TRBV9
CDR3 protein: CASSVIQRTDTQYF
CDR3 DNA: TGTGCCAGCAGCGTAATACAACGCACAGATACGCAGTATTTT

CDR3 length: 13
D gene: TRBD1
clone size: -
J gene: TRBJ1-2
V gene: TRBV28
CDR3 protein: CASREQGAGGYTF
CDR3 DNA: TGTGCCAGCAGGGAACAGGGGGCTGGGGGCTACACCTTC

CDR3 length: 13
D gene: -
clone size: -
J gene: TRBJ1-1
V gene: TRBV19
CDR3 protein: CASRVLMNTEAFF
CDR3 DNA: TGTGCCAGTAGGGTACTAATGAACACTGAAGCTTTCTTT

CDR3 length: 15
D gene: -
clone size: -
J gene: TRBJ1-5
V gene: TRBV5-8
CDR3 protein: CASSLRGIGNQPQHF
CDR3 DNA: TGTGCCAGCAGCTTGAGGGGTATAGGGAATCAGCCCCAGCATTTT

CDR3 length: 17
D gene: TRBD2
clone size: -
J gene: TRBJ2-7
V gene: TRBV5-6
CDR3 protein: CASSHGLAGASSYEQYF
CDR3 DNA: TGTGCCAGCAGCCACGGACTAGCGGGAGCCTCCTCCTACGAGCAGTACTTC

CDR3 length: 16
D gene: TRBD2
clone size: -
J gene: TRBJ2-3
V gene: TRBV5-1
CDR3 protein: CASSAGTSGYTDTQYF
CDR3 DNA: TGCGCCAGCAGCGCCGGGACTAGCGGATACACAGATACGCAGTATTTT

CDR3 length: 16
D gene: TRBD1
clone size: -
J gene: TRBJ1-1
V gene: TRBV11-2
CDR3 protein: CASSLGQGLMNTEAFF
CDR3 DNA: TGTGCCAGCAGCCTCGGACAGGGGCTAATGAACACTGAAGCTTTCTTT

CDR3 length: 14
D gene: TRBD1
clone size: -
J gene: TRBJ2-5
V gene: TRBV6-5
CDR3 protein: CASSRTRDRETQYF
CDR3 DNA: TGTGCCAGCAGCCGAACCCGGGACAGGGAGACCCAGTACTTC

CDR3 length: 15
D gene: -
clone size: once
J gene: TRBJ1-5
V gene: TRBV28
CDR3 protein: CASSWGGHNNQPQHF
CDR3 DNA: TGTGCCAGCAGTTGGGGGGGACACAACAATCAGCCCCAGCATTTT

CDR3 length: 14
D gene: TRBD2
clone size: -
J gene: TRBJ2-7
V gene: TRBV15
CDR3 protein: CATSKGTSSYEQYF
CDR3 DNA: TGTGCCACCAGCAAAGGGACTAGCAGTTACGAGCAGTACTTC

CDR3 length: 17
D gene: TRBD2
clone size: -
J gene: TRBJ2-5
V gene: TRBV4-1
CDR3 protein: CASSQGLAGIIWETQYF
CDR3 DNA: TGCGCCAGCAGCCAAGGGCTAGCGGGAATTATCTGGGAGACCCAGTACTTC

CDR3 length: 15
D gene: -
clone size: -
J gene: TRBJ2-7
V gene: TRBV19
CDR3 protein: CASSFTGGPLGEQYF
CDR3 DNA: TGTGCCAGTAGTTTCACCGGAGGGCCTCTCGGCGAGCAGTACTTC

CDR3 length: 15
D gene: -
clone size: -
J gene: TRBJ1-2
V gene: TRBV19
CDR3 protein: CASSTTGPPRGGYTF
CDR3 DNA: TGTGCCAGTAGTACCACAGGTCCTCCGCGGGGCGGCTACACCTTC

CDR3 length: 13
D gene: -
clone size: -
J gene: TRBJ2-3
V gene: TRBV28
CDR3 protein: CASRLTSTDTQYF
CDR3 DNA: TGTGCCAGCAGACTAACTAGCACAGATACGCAGTATTTT

CDR3 length: 15
D gene: -
clone size: -
J gene: TRBJ2-1
V gene: TRBV5-1
CDR3 protein: CASSLAQGSYNEQFF
CDR3 DNA: TGCGCCAGCAGCTTGGCGCAGGGTTCCTACAATGAGCAGTTCTTC

CDR3 length: 12
D gene: -
clone size: -
J gene: TRBJ2-5
V gene: TRBV14
CDR3 protein: CASSQVGGTQYF
CDR3 DNA: TGTGCCAGCAGCCAAGTGGGAGGGACCCAGTACTTC

CDR3 length: 15
D gene: -
clone size: -
J gene: TRBJ1-1
V gene: TRBV5-5
CDR3 protein: CASSLGQNLNTEAFF
CDR3 DNA: TGTGCCAGCAGCTTGGGACAGAATTTGAACACTGAAGCTTTCTTT

CDR3 length: 15
D gene: TRBD1
clone size: -
J gene: TRBJ2-4
V gene: TRBV30
CDR3 protein: CAWSGQGRAKNIQYF
CDR3 DNA: TGTGCCTGGAGTGGACAGGGGAGAGCCAAAAACATTCAGTACTTC

CDR3 length: 18
D gene: TRBD2
clone size: -
J gene: TRBJ2-1
V gene: TRBV4-2
CDR3 protein: CASSVRTSDTFSYNEQFF
CDR3 DNA: TGTGCCAGCAGTGTTCGGACTAGCGACACCTTCTCCTACAATGAGCAGTTCTTC

CDR3 length: 14
D gene: -
clone size: once
J gene: TRBJ1-5
V gene: TRBV19
CDR3 protein: CASSVRGVGQPQHF
CDR3 DNA: TGTGCCAGTAGCGTTAGGGGTGTGGGCCAGCCCCAGCATTTT

CDR3 length: 12
D gene: TRBD2
clone size: -
J gene: TRBJ2-7
V gene: TRBV12-3/TRBV12-4
CDR3 protein: CASRGGSYEQYF
CDR3 DNA: TGTGCCAGCAGGGGGGGGAGCTACGAGCAGTACTTC

CDR3 length: 14
D gene: -
clone size: -
J gene: TRBJ1-1
V gene: TRBV21-1
CDR3 protein: CASSSRQGSTEAFF
CDR3 DNA: TGTGCCAGCAGCAGTCGACAGGGAAGCACTGAAGCTTTCTTT

CDR3 length: 16
D gene: -
clone size: -
J gene: TRBJ1-4
V gene: TRBV3-1/TRBV3-2
CDR3 protein: CASSQEGSLTNEKLFF
CDR3 DNA: TGTGCCAGCAGCCAAGAGGGGAGCTTAACTAATGAAAAACTGTTTTTT

CDR3 length: 15
D gene: -
clone size: -
J gene: TRBJ2-3
V gene: TRBV5-5
CDR3 protein: CASSFQAGRTDTQYF
CDR3 DNA: TGTGCCAGCAGCTTCCAGGCAGGGCGCACAGATACGCAGTATTTT

CDR3 length: 16
D gene: -
clone size: -
J gene: TRBJ1-1
V gene: TRBV27
CDR3 protein: CASSLLGQGLNTEAFF
CDR3 DNA: TGTGCCAGCAGTTTATTAGGCCAGGGTCTGAACACTGAAGCTTTCTTT

CDR3 length: 17
D gene: -
clone size: -
J gene: TRBJ2-1
V gene: TRBV7-8
CDR3 protein: CASSSNLLRTAIRKQFF
CDR3 DNA: TGTGCCAGCAGCTCAAACCTACTACGGACAGCCATACGGAAGCAGTTCTTC

CDR3 length: 13
D gene: -
clone size: -
J gene: TRBJ1-2
V gene: TRBV5-4
CDR3 protein: CASSLMAGTQSTF
CDR3 DNA: TGTGCCAGCAGCTTGATGGCGGGGACCCAATCTACCTTC

CDR3 length: 16
D gene: TRBD1
clone size: few
J gene: TRBJ1-5
V gene: TRBV7-3
CDR3 protein: CASSPTLGQQNQPQHF
CDR3 DNA: TGTGCCAGCAGCCCGACACTGGGACAGCAAAATCAGCCCCAGCATTTT

CDR3 length: 19
D gene: TRBD1
clone size: once
J gene: TRBJ2-1
V gene: TRBV6-1
CDR3 protein: CASSEDRGGSWTGGTEQFF
CDR3 DNA: TGTGCCAGCAGTGAAGACCGGGGTGGATCGTGGACAGGGGGCACTGAGCAGTTCTTC

CDR3 length: 13
D gene: -
clone size: -
J gene: TRBJ1-3
V gene: TRBV10-3
CDR3 protein: CAISVGGGDTIYF
CDR3 DNA: TGTGCCATCAGTGTCGGGGGAGGAGACACCATATATTTT

CDR3 length: 16
D gene: -
clone size: -
J gene: TRBJ2-7
V gene: TRBV7-2
CDR3 protein: CASSLDSWQGRNEQYF
CDR3 DNA: TGTGCCAGCAGCTTAGATTCGTGGCAGGGTAGGAACGAGCAGTACTTC

CDR3 length: 12
D gene: -
clone size: -
J gene: TRBJ1-6
V gene: TRBV6-5
CDR3 protein: CASNQRAPPLHF
CDR3 DNA: TGTGCCAGCAACCAGCGGGCCCCACCCCTCCACTTT

CDR3 length: 12
D gene: -
clone size: -
J gene: TRBJ2-3
V gene: TRBV7-9
CDR3 protein: CASSLSSDTQYF
CDR3 DNA: TGTGCCAGCAGCTTATCTTCAGATACGCAGTATTTT

CDR3 length: 17
D gene: TRBD2
clone size: -
J gene: TRBJ2-6
V gene: TRBV9
CDR3 protein: CASSPFTGGSGANVLTF
CDR3 DNA: TGTGCCAGCAGCCCCTTCACGGGAGGGTCTGGGGCCAACGTCCTGACTTTC

CDR3 length: 14
D gene: -
clone size: -
J gene: TRBJ2-3
V gene: TRBV24-1
CDR3 protein: CATSDFTGTDTQYF
CDR3 DNA: TGTGCCACCAGTGATTTTACCGGGACAGATACGCAGTATTTT

CDR3 length: 13
D gene: -
clone size: -
J gene: TRBJ2-5
V gene: TRBV5-1
CDR3 protein: CASSRTPQETQYF
CDR3 DNA: TGCGCCAGCAGCCGGACACCTCAAGAGACCCAGTACTTC

CDR3 length: 15
D gene: -
clone size: -
J gene: TRBJ2-1
V gene: TRBV5-1
CDR3 protein: CASSRGGGQDNEQFF
CDR3 DNA: TGCGCCAGCAGCCGGGGTGGAGGCCAGGACAATGAGCAGTTCTTC

CDR3 length: 15
D gene: -
clone size: -
J gene: TRBJ2-1
V gene: TRBV11-3
CDR3 protein: CASSSSAGAYNEQFF
CDR3 DNA: TGTGCCAGCAGCTCCTCTGCGGGGGCTTACAATGAGCAGTTCTTC

CDR3 length: 16
D gene: TRBD2
clone size: once
J gene: TRBJ2-3
V gene: TRBV5-1
CDR3 protein: CASSTGLAGDGDTQYF
CDR3 DNA: TGCGCCAGCAGCACGGGACTAGCGGGAGACGGGGATACGCAGTATTTT

CDR3 length: 13
D gene: -
clone size: -
J gene: TRBJ2-7
V gene: TRBV5-1
CDR3 protein: CASTDQGSYEQYF
CDR3 DNA: TGCGCCAGCACGGACCAGGGATCCTACGAGCAGTACTTC

CDR3 length: 13
D gene: TRBD1
clone size: -
J gene: TRBJ1-1
V gene: TRBV29-1
CDR3 protein: CSVDGQGALGAFF
CDR3 DNA: TGCAGCGTTGATGGACAGGGCGCCTTAGGAGCTTTCTTT

CDR3 length: 14
D gene: -
clone size: -
J gene: TRBJ2-7
V gene: TRBV6-5
CDR3 protein: CASTHGGRSYEQYF
CDR3 DNA: TGTGCCAGCACCCATGGAGGGAGGTCCTACGAGCAGTACTTC